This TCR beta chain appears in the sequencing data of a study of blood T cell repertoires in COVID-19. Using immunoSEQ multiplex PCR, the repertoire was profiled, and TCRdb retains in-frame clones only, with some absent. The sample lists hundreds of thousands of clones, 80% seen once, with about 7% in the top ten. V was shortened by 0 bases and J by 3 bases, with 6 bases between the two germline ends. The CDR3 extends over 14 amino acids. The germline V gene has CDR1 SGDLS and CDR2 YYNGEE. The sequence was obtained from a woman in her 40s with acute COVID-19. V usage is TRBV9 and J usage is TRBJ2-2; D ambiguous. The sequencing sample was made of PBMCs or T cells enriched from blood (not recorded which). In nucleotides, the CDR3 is TGTGCCAGCAGCGTAGAACTATACACCGGGGAGCTGTTTTTT. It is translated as CASSVELYTGELFF.